This TCR beta chain appears in the sequencing data of a study of blood T cell repertoires in COVID-19. Study-level background: T cells, B-cell-depleted T cells, or PBMCs provided the cDNA or gDNA that served as material.

Measured with immunoSEQ multiplex PCR; TCRdb has only the in-frame clones, and not every one. Among more than 65,000 clones, about 83% were seen once, and the ten largest hold approximately 7%. Germline V lookup: CDR1 MNHEY, CDR2 SVGAGI. Trimming removed 4 bases at V and 5 bases at J, with 17 bases between. This CDR3 spans 15 amino acids. The table lists this clone with a count of one. The sequenced material came from peripheral blood. The receptor was isolated from a man aged 30 to 45 with COVID-19, enrolled during active disease. The chain employs TRBV6-5 and TRBJ1-2; TRBD1 might be the D (5 bases). The CDR3: CASSSDQGIGYGYTF. CDR3 nucleotide sequence: TGTGCCAGCAGTTCGGACCAGGGAATAGGATATGGCTACACCTTC.